The following is a T cell receptor (beta chain) sequence with its context. Each CDR3 protein gets one entry after TCRdb re-called the 5' RACE reads with MiXCR. The sample lists 10,000 to 14,000 distinct CDR3 sequences; 45% to 50% were seen once. The germline V gene encodes CDR1 DFQATT and CDR2 SNEGSKA (reference sequence). Deletions cut 1 base from V and 1 base from J, with 6 bases between. CDR3 length: 13 residues. This sequence originates from a female donor with breast cancer. The chain employs TRBV20-1 and TRBJ2-3; possible D gene TRBD2, 6 bases. The sample comprised tumor-infiltrating naive CD4+ T cells sorted from the breast tumor. Documented subset: naive CD4+ T cells, CD4+CD45RA+CD25-. CDR3 in DNA: TGCAGTGCTAGAGCGGGGGGCACAGATACGCAGTATTTT. Protein sequence: CSARAGGTDTQYF.